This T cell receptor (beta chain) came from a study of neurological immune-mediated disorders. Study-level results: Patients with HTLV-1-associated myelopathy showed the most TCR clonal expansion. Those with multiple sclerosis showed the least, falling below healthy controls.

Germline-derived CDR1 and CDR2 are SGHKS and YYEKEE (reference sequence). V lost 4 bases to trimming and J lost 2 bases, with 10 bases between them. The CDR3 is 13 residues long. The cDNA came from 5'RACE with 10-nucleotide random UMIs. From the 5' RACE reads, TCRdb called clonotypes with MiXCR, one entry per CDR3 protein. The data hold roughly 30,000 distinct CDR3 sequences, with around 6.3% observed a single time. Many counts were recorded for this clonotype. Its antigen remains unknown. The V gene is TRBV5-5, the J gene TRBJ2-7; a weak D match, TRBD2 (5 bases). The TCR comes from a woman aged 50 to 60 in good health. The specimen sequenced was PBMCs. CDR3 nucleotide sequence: TGTGCCAGCAGCACGACTAAACCCTACGAGCAGTACTTC. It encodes CASSTTKPYEQYF. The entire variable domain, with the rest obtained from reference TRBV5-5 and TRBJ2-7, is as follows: DAGVTQSPTHLIKTRGQQVTLRCSPISGHKSVSWYQQVLGQGPQFIFQYYEKEERGRGNFPDRFSARQFPNYSSELNVNALLLGDSALYLCASSTTKPYEQYFGPGTRLTVT.